What follows are 16 T cell receptor beta chains derived from one specimen sequenced in a study of Ad26.COV2.S vaccination and SARS-CoV-2 variants (dated by TCRdb to the early 2020s). The sample's treatment or condition label, in plain terms: some 19 received Ad26.COV2.S at low or high dose, single or two shots; about five received placebo; per-sample allocation not given. For vaccine and placebo recipients, repertoires were sequenced using samples collected on day 63 after the first injection. The receptor library was made with the immunoSEQ multiplex PCR assay. Not all clones reach the TCRdb copy of this immuneACCESS table, which keeps in-frame sequences only. Checked studies attribute under half of the gap to unresolved V genes and leave the rest unexplained. This sample lists about 480,000 clones; 87% were detected once. 9.5% to 15% of the sample rests with the top ten. Sample: peripheral blood, taken in a trial of Ad26.COV2.S vaccine versus placebo. These receptors all stem from a person aged 18 to 65 who received the Ad26.COV2.S COVID-19 vaccine or a placebo.

This rearrangement joins TRBV11-2 to TRBJ2-1; 13 nucleotides align to TRBD2. The germline V gene encodes CDR1 SGHAT and CDR2 FQNNGV. J gave up 8 bases and V 6 bases, and 13 bases lay outside the gene matches. The CDR3 sequence is 17 residues long. The CDR3 DNA reads TGTGCCAGCAGTCCTGGGACTAGCGGGACCTTGCGGGATGAGCAGTTCTTC. Protein product: CASSPGTSGTLRDEQFF.

The rearrangement joins TRBV9 to TRBJ1-6; no firm D call. Germline V gene data show CDR1 as SGDLS and CDR2 as YYNGEE. Trimming pared 6 bases from V and 10 bases from J, leaving 17 bases between. The CDR3 extends over 14 amino acids. The CDR3 spells CASTLPEGGSPLHF. The DNA for the CDR3 is TGTGCCAGCACCCTACCGGAGGGCGGGTCACCCCTCCACTTT.

The rearrangement links TRBV9 to TRBJ1-2, with a weak D call TRBD1 (5 bases). V gave up 3 bases and J gave up 5 bases, with 11 bases separating them. The germline V gene has CDR1 SGDLS and CDR2 YYNGEE. The CDR3 sequence is 13 residues long. The CDR3, as DNA: TGTGCCAGCAGCGATTACAGGAATTATGGCTACACCTTC. Translated, it gives CASSDYRNYGYTF.

This clone was detected once. This chain connects TRBV28 to TRBJ1-5; 10 bases fit TRBD1. The CDR3 consists of 19 residues. Germline V gene lookup returns CDR1 MDHEN and CDR2 SYDVKM. The V segment lost 6 bases and the J segment 5 bases; nucleotides outside the gene matches: 19. CDR3 sequence: CASRPPPRRTGGTYQPQHF. The CDR3 nucleotides are TGTGCCAGCAGGCCCCCTCCGAGGAGGACAGGGGGTACCTATCAGCCCCAGCATTTT.

The CDR3 is CASSRDTRDGLRYTF. The CDR3 coding sequence is TGTGCCAGCAGCCGAGACACTCGGGATGGATTACGCTACACCTTC. This sequence joins TRBV7-9 and TRBJ1-2; D is undetermined. The V gene lost 5 bases and the J gene lost 9 bases, with 22 bases spanning the gap. Looked up from germline, CDR1 is SEHNR and CDR2 is FQNEAQ (reference sequence). CDR3 size: 15 residues.

The V and J genes are TRBV28 and TRBJ2-1; D is unresolved. Germline assignment: CDR1 MDHEN and CDR2 SYDVKM. CDR3 size: 14 residues. Trimming cost V 3 bases and J 9 bases, with 15 bases left between them. CDR3 nucleotide sequence: TGTGCCAGCAGTTTGGATAGCAGTCGTGGTGAGCAGTTCTTC. Its protein is CASSLDSSRGEQFF.

This chain uses TRBV7-3 with TRBJ2-1, with 11 nucleotides matching TRBD2. Germline-derived CDR1 and CDR2 are SGHTA and FQGTGA. The length of the CDR3 is 17 residues. V dropped 6 bases and J dropped 9; count of bases not matched to a gene: 16. CDR3 amino acids: CASSYSGRGSGRGEQFF. CDR3 sequence (DNA): TGTGCCAGCAGTTATAGCGGGAGGGGTAGTGGAAGGGGTGAGCAGTTCTTC.

The chain carries TRBV14 and TRBJ2-2; D not resolved. This CDR3 is built from 14 residues. The V end lost 0 bases, the J end lost 5 bases, and 7 bases lay between the germline ends. Germline V gives CDR1 SGHDN, CDR2 FVKESK. CDR3 bases: TGTGCCAGCAGCCAAGAGTTAGGAACCGGGGAGCTGTTTTTT. It codes for CASSQELGTGELFF. The full variable domain, with the rest looked up from reference TRBV14 and TRBJ2-2, is EAGVTQFPSHSVIEKGQTVTLRCDPISGHDNLYWYRRVMGKEIKFLLHFVKESKQDESGMPNNRFLAERTGGTYSTLKVQPAELEDSGVYFCASSQELGTGELFFGEGSRLTVL.

This chain connects TRBV5-5 to TRBJ2-1; D is perhaps TRBD2 (6 bases). The CDR3 loop spans 14 amino acids. Germline V gene data show CDR1 as SGHKS and CDR2 as YYEKEE (reference sequence). The ends were cut back, 1 base at V and 8 bases at J, with 13 bases in the middle. CDR3 coding DNA: TGTGCCAGCAGCTTGAGGGCGGGGTCGGATGAGCAGTTCTTC. Protein sequence: CASSLRAGSDEQFF.

The chain links TRBV7-2 to TRBJ2-5; 10 bases match TRBD1. Germline V gene sequence: CDR1 SGHTA, CDR2 FQGNSA. V lost 4 bases and J lost 2; bases outside the gene matches: 4. The CDR3 covers 15 residues. The CDR3 bases are TGTGCCAGCAGCTGGGGACAGGGGCAACAAGAGACCCAGTACTTC. Encoded protein: CASSWGQGQQETQYF.

The J gene is TRBJ2-7, the V gene TRBV28; D perhaps matches TRBD2 (7 bases). With 1 base removed from V and 4 bases from J, the gap between germline ends came to 11 bases. This CDR3 is 14 amino acids long. Germline V CDR1 and CDR2: MDHEN, SYDVKM. CDR3 protein: CASSLLGGGYEQYF. The CDR3 DNA reads as TGTGCCAGCAGTTTATTAGGGGGGGGGTACGAGCAGTACTTC.

This chain links TRBV23-1 with TRBJ1-2; D unresolved. TRBV23-1 is known as an ORF, though its function is uncertain. With 6 bases removed from V and 0 bases from J, the gap between germline ends came to 20 bases. CDR3 size: 17 residues. CDR3 residues: CASSPPSTHRANYGYTF. Written as DNA, the CDR3 is TGCGCCAGCAGCCCCCCTTCGACTCATCGGGCTAACTATGGCTACACCTTC.

This chain links TRBV30 with TRBJ1-2; 10 positions match TRBD1. Germline CDR1 reads GTSNPN; CDR2 reads SVGIG (reference sequence). The J segment lost 4 bases and the V segment lost 1 base, leaving 12 bases of the junction unmatched. This CDR3 contains 17 residues. CDR3 sequence reads: CAWSGFWDRGQGYGYTF. The CDR3 nucleotides read TGTGCCTGGAGTGGATTTTGGGACAGGGGACAGGGCTATGGCTACACCTTC.

CDR3 region: CAWTGQSSYEQYF. In nucleotides, the CDR3 is TGTGCCTGGACGGGGCAGAGCTCCTACGAGCAGTACTTC. The chain recombines TRBV30 with TRBJ2-7, with D perhaps being TRBD1 or TRBD2 (5 bases each). The CDR3 extends over 13 amino acids. With 4 bases removed from V and 0 bases from J, the gap between germline ends came to 10 bases. The germline gives CDR1 GTSNPN, CDR2 SVGIG (reference sequence).

The chain joins TRBV30 to TRBJ2-1, with TRBD1 as a possible D gene (7 bases). CDR1 and CDR2 from the germline V gene are GTSNPN and SVGIG (reference sequence). V was shortened by 3 bases and J by 2 bases, with 17 bases between the two germline ends. This CDR3 is built from 16 residues. CDR3: CAWRIVGGGPYNEQFF. CDR3 bases: TGTGCCTGGAGAATAGTTGGAGGGGGCCCCTACAATGAGCAGTTCTTC.

This clone was seen only a few times. V and J are TRBV9 and TRBJ2-3; tentative D call: TRBD2 (6 bases). The V gene's germline CDR1 is SGDLS and CDR2 YYNGEE. This CDR3 spans 16 amino acids. Trimming pared 0 bases from V and 2 bases from J, leaving 13 bases between. The CDR3 is CASSVAAGPSTDTQYF. DNA for the CDR3: TGTGCCAGCAGCGTAGCGGCGGGACCCTCCACAGATACGCAGTATTTT.